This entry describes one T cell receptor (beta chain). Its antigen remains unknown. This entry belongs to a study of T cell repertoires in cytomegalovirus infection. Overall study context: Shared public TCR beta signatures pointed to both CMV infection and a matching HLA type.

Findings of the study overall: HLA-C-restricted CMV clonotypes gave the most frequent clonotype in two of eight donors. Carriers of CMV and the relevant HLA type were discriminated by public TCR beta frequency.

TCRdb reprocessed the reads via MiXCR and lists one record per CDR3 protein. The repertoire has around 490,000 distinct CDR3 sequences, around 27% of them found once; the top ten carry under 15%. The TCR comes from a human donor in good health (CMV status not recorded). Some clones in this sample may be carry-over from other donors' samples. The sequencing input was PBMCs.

CDR3 loop: CSVREILGTGGVQDGYTF. The CDR3 bases are TGCAGCGTTCGAGAAATCCTCGGGACAGGGGGCGTTCAGGATGGCTACACCTTC. The V and J genes are TRBV29-1 and TRBJ1-2; 12 bases are a match to TRBD1. Germline V gene sequence: CDR1 SQVTM, CDR2 ANQGSEA. Germline trimming cut 5 bases from V and 6 bases from J; bases unmatched to any gene: 19. The CDR3 is 18 amino acids.